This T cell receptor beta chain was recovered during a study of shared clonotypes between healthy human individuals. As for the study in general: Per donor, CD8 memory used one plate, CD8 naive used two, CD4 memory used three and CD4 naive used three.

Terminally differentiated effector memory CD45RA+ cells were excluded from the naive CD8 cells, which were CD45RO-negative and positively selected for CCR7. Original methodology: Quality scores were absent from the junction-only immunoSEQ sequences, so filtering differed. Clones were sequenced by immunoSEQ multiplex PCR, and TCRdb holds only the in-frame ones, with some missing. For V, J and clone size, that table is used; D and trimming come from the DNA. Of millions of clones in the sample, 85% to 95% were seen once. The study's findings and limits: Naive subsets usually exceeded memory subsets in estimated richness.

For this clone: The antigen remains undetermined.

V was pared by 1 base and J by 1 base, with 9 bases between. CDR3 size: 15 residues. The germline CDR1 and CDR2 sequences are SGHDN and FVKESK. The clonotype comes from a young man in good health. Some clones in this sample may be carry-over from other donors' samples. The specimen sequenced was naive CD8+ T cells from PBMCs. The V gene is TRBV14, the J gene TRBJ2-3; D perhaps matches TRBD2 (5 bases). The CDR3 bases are TGTGCCAGCAGCCAAGCGGGGAAGGGCACAGATACGCAGTATTTT. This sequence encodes CASSQAGKGTDTQYF.